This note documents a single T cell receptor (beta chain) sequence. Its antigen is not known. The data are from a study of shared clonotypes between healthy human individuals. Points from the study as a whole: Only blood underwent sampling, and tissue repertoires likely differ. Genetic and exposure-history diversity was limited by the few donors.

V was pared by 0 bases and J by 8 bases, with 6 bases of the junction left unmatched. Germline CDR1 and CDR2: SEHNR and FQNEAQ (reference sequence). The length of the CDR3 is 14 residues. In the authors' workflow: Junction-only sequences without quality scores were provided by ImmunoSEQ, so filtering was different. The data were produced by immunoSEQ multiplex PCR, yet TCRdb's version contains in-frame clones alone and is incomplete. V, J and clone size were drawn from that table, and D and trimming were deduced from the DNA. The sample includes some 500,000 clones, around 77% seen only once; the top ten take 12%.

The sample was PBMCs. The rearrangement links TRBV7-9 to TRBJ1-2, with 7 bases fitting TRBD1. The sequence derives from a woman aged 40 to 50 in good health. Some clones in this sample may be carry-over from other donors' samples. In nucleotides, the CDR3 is TGTGCCAGCAGCTTAGCTGAGAACAGGGGCGGCTACACCTTC. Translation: CASSLAENRGGYTF.